A single sample gave rise to the 27 T cell receptor beta chains below, sequenced in a study of identical twins' blood T cells. TCRdb reprocessed the 5' RACE reads with MiXCR, giving one entry per CDR3 protein. In the table there are 350,000 to 450,000 distinct CDR3 sequences, roughly 30% of which are singletons. The sample taken for sequencing was PBMCs. The origin of the receptors is a woman aged 18 to 55 in good health.

The chain links TRBV7-9 to TRBJ2-7, with 7 bases fitting TRBD1. Germline V gene data show CDR1 as SEHNR and CDR2 as FQNEAQ (reference sequence). After removal of 2 bases from V and 4 bases from J, the junction contained 14 bases not matched to a gene. CDR3 size: 17 residues. The CDR3 loop reads CASSLIAGGTTNYEQYF. The DNA for the CDR3 is TGTGCCAGCAGCTTAATTGCAGGGGGAACGACGAATTACGAGCAGTACTTC.

The chain is built from TRBV27 and TRBJ1-2, with a possible D match to TRBD1 (5 bases). Per germline, CDR1 MNHEY and CDR2 SMNVEV (reference sequence). V was shortened by 4 bases and J by 3 bases, with 21 bases between the two germline ends. The CDR3 has 17 residues. CDR3 coding DNA: TGTGCCAGCAGTTCCCGGGCCGCCGCGGAAGGGGACTATGGCTACACCTTC. It codes for CASSSRAAAEGDYGYTF.

This clonotype was detected many times. V gene TRBV20-1 combines with J gene TRBJ1-1; D uncertain. There are 15 residues in the CDR3. Trimming shortened V by 5 bases and J by 1 base, and 17 bases separated the two germline ends. Germline lookup yields CDR1 DFQATT and CDR2 SNEGSKA (reference sequence). For the CDR3, the DNA is TGCAGTGCTTTTCATGGGCAATCGGCGAACACTGAAGCTTTCTTT. Protein product: CSAFHGQSANTEAFF.

The chain joins TRBV12-3 or TRBV12-4 to TRBJ1-2, with D tentatively TRBD1 (6 bases). This CDR3 spans 13 amino acids. Trimming shortened V by 6 bases and J by 0 bases, and 8 bases separated the two germline ends. CDR3 sequence: CASRRQANYGYTF. The CDR3, as DNA: TGTGCCAGCAGGAGACAGGCTAACTATGGCTACACCTTC.

This rearrangement joins TRBV12-3 or TRBV12-4 to TRBJ2-2; D gene uncertain. The CDR3 is made up of 10 amino acids. V shed 8 bases and J shed 8 bases, with 6 bases lying between them. The CDR3 sequence: CASRFGELFF. In nucleotides, the CDR3 is TGTGCCAGCCGCTTTGGGGAGCTGTTTTTT.

This chain links TRBV30 with TRBJ1-6, with TRBD1 matching 9 bases. Trimming cost V 8 bases and J 5 bases; bases outside gene matches: 7. CDR1 and CDR2 (germline): GTSNPN, SVGIG (reference sequence). This CDR3 region has 14 residues. The chain's CDR3 is CALSRDRDNSPLHF. CDR3 coding DNA: TGTGCCCTATCAAGGGACAGGGATAATTCACCCCTCCACTTT.

The chain couples TRBV12-5 to TRBJ2-7; no clear D. Germline V gene data show CDR1 as LGHNT and CDR2 as FRNRAP. V shed 6 bases and J shed 4 bases, with 10 bases lying between them. This CDR3 comprises 12 residues. CDR3 bases: TGTGCTAGTGGAGAATCCTGGTACGAGCAGTACTTC. Protein product: CASGESWYEQYF. Complete variable domain (other parts from reference TRBV12-5 and TRBJ2-7): DARVTQTPRHKVTEMGQEVTMRCQPILGHNTVFWYRQTMMQGLELLAYFRNRAPLDDSGMPKDRFSAEMPDATLATLKIQPSEPRDSAVYFCASGESWYEQYFGPGTRLTVT.

Points on this clonotype: Since a much larger clone is just one base distant, this may be a read error. The chain joins TRBV11-2 to TRBJ1-1, with TRBD1 as a possible D gene (6 bases). Looked up from germline, CDR1 is SGHAT and CDR2 is FQNNGV. The CDR3 consists of 14 residues. Trimming cost V 5 bases and J 4 bases, with 14 bases left between them. The CDR3 spells CASSPPRGGTEAFF. In nucleotides, the CDR3 is TGTGCCAGCAGCCCCCCACGAGGGGGCACTGAAGCTTTCTTT.

This clonotype has only a few counts. The chain joins TRBV6-7 to TRBJ1-5; no reliable D call. Being an ORF, TRBV6-7 has a function that is uncertain. Trimming removed 2 bases at V and 0 bases at J, with 20 bases between. The CDR3 covers 19 residues. CDR3 amino acids: CASSYPPWRVRYSNQPQHF. CDR3 sequence (DNA): TGTGCCAGCAGTTACCCTCCTTGGAGGGTTCGTTATAGCAATCAGCCCCAGCATTTT.

The chain links TRBV25-1 to TRBJ2-3, with D hard to call. V dropped 3 bases and J dropped 8 bases, with 6 bases sitting between them. Germline V gene sequence: CDR1 MGHDK, CDR2 SYGVNS. The CDR3 consists of 11 residues. The CDR3 nucleotides read TGTGCCAGCAGTGACTCGGTTACGCAGTATTTT. This codes for CASSDSVTQYF. Full variable domain (rest looked up from reference TRBV25-1 and TRBJ2-3): EADIYQTPRYLVIGTGKKITLECSQTMGHDKMYWYQQDPGMELHLIHYSYGVNSTEKGDLSSESTVSRIRTEHFPLTLESARPSHTSQYLCASSDSVTQYFGPGTRLTVL.

This clonotype was seen more than once but under ten times. The chain carries TRBV20-1 and TRBJ2-7; no definite D call. Trimming shortened V by 5 bases and J by 2 bases, and 19 bases separated the two germline ends. CDR1 is DFQATT, CDR2 SNEGSKA, per germline (reference sequence). The CDR3 is 15 residues long. As DNA, the CDR3 is TGCAGTGCTCGCCAAGCCTTGACACGAACCTACGAGCAGTACTTC. It translates to CSARQALTRTYEQYF.

This clonotype was counted a few times. V and J are TRBV20-1 and TRBJ1-2; 10 nucleotides match TRBD1. V lost 2 bases, J lost 4 bases, and 7 bases stayed unmatched. There are 15 residues in the CDR3. In germline, CDR1 is DFQATT, CDR2 SNEGSKA (reference sequence). CDR3 sequence reads: CSARNSRTGGYGYTF. The CDR3 DNA follows: TGCAGTGCTAGAAACTCTCGGACAGGGGGCTATGGCTACACCTTC.

This sequence joins TRBV29-1 and TRBJ1-4; TRBD1 is a possible D gene (5 bases). Trimming took 6 bases from V and 7 from J, leaving 18 bases between them. This CDR3 region has 14 residues. Germline CDR1 and CDR2: SQVTM and ANQGSEA. In DNA form, the CDR3 reads TGCAGCGTCGCCTCCGGAGTAGGGGCTGAAAAACTGTTTTTT. Protein product: CSVASGVGAEKLFF.

V is TRBV7-9 and J is TRBJ1-1; TRBD1 is a possible D gene (6 bases). CDR1 is SEHNR and CDR2 is FQNEAQ in the germline V gene (reference sequence). The CDR3 is 18 residues long. The V end lost 2 bases, the J end lost 4 bases, and 23 bases lay between the germline ends. Here the CDR3 reads CASSLRGDKVFGGTEAFF. In nucleotides, the CDR3 is TGTGCCAGCAGCTTACGAGGGGACAAAGTTTTCGGTGGCACTGAAGCTTTCTTT.

The gene calls are TRBV20-1 and TRBJ2-1; D not resolved. Per the germline V gene, CDR1 is DFQATT and CDR2 is SNEGSKA (reference sequence). The CDR3 sequence is 15 residues long. V was cut by 3 bases and J by 9 bases, with 21 bases left in between. The CDR3 bases are TGCAGTGCTAGGCCGAGTGCGACGAGTAGGAGTGAGCAGTTCTTC. It specifies CSARPSATSRSEQFF.

This clonotype was seen a few times. This CDR3 reads CASGLAGMTDTQYF. CDR3 in DNA: TGTGCCAGTGGGCTAGCGGGGATGACAGATACGCAGTATTTT. This rearrangement joins TRBV12-3 or TRBV12-4 to TRBJ2-3; 9 bases are shared with TRBD2. J was trimmed by 3 bases and V by 9 bases; bases with no gene match: 7. The CDR3 totals 14 residues.

This clonotype was detected a few times. The chain couples TRBV3-1 to TRBJ2-3, with no clear D. Trimming removed 4 bases from V and 1 base from J, with 6 bases in between. Germline-derived CDR1 and CDR2 are LGHDT and YNNKEL (reference sequence). The CDR3 covers 13 residues. The CDR3 region has the DNA TGTGCCAGCAGCCCACGGGGCACAGATACGCAGTATTTT. Translation: CASSPRGTDTQYF.

This clonotype has more than one count but fewer than ten. The chain has TRBV2 and TRBJ1-2, with D tentatively TRBD1 (6 bases). Germline V gene sequence: CDR1 SNHLY, CDR2 FYNNEI. The V end was cut by 9 bases, the J end by 4 bases, with 15 bases between. This CDR3 spans 13 amino acids. This CDR3 is CARGVTGTYGYTF. CDR3 nucleotide sequence: TGTGCCAGGGGAGTGACAGGCACCTATGGCTACACCTTC.

The chain is built from TRBV7-3 and TRBJ2-5; TRBD2 is a possible D gene (6 bases). The germline V and J ends were trimmed by 2 bases and 4 bases, with 11 bases remaining between them. The CDR3 length is 14 residues. The germline V gene has CDR1 SGHTA and CDR2 FQGTGA. CDR3 coding DNA: TGTGCCAGCAGCTTAGGAGGGAATGGAGAGACCCAGTACTTC. This encodes CASSLGGNGETQYF. The full variable domain, completed using reference TRBV7-3 and TRBJ2-5, is GAGVSQTPSNKVTEKGKYVELRCDPISGHTALYWYRQSLGQGPEFLIYFQGTGAADDSGLPNDRFFAVRPEGSVSTLKIQRTERGDSAVYLCASSLGGNGETQYFGPGTRLLVL.

The chain couples TRBV2 to TRBJ2-7, with no clear D. Germline loops: CDR1 SNHLY, CDR2 FYNNEI. This CDR3 has 11 residues. Trimming stripped 1 base from V and 8 bases from J, with 6 bases between. CDR3 DNA: TGTGCCAGCAGTGAAGGGTGGAAGCAGTACTTC. This translates into CASSEGWKQYF. The whole variable domain, filled in from reference TRBV2 and TRBJ2-7, reads EPEVTQTPSHQVTQMGQEVILRCVPISNHLYFYWYRQILGQKVEFLVSFYNNEISEKSEIFDDQFSVERPDGSNFTLKIRSTKLEDSAMYFCASSEGWKQYFGPGTRLTVT.

This sequence joins TRBV20-1 and TRBJ1-3; the D is unclear. In germline, CDR1 is DFQATT, CDR2 SNEGSKA (reference sequence). V was pared by 1 base and J by 2 bases, with 6 bases between. The CDR3 spans 13 residues. The CDR3: CSARVTAGNTIYF. CDR3 coding DNA: TGCAGTGCTAGAGTTACGGCTGGAAACACCATATATTTT.

This clonotype has a handful of counts. The rearrangement joins TRBV2 to TRBJ2-1, with D possibly being TRBD2 (6 bases). This CDR3 comprises 14 residues. The germline CDR1 and CDR2 sequences are SNHLY and FYNNEI. V dropped 8 bases and J dropped 7 bases, with 18 bases sitting between them. The CDR3 protein is CASGRDPEGNEQFF. CDR3 nucleotides: TGTGCCAGCGGGCGGGACCCAGAAGGGAATGAGCAGTTCTTC.

The chain has TRBV20-1 and TRBJ1-2; 9 bases map to TRBD1. The germline V gene encodes CDR1 DFQATT and CDR2 SNEGSKA (reference sequence). The CDR3 totals 14 residues. Unmatched junction bases numbered 9, after V lost 6 bases and J lost 4 bases. The CDR3 sequence: CSALDRGLSYGYTF. CDR3 coding DNA: TGCAGTGCCCTGGACAGGGGCTTATCCTATGGCTACACCTTC.

This clonotype was seen a handful of times. The V gene is TRBV19, the J gene TRBJ1-6, with 7 bases aligning to TRBD1. The CDR3 loop spans 19 amino acids. CDR1 and CDR2 (germline): LNHDA, SQIVND (reference sequence). V was clipped by 8 bases and J by 0 bases; unmatched bases: 16. In DNA, the CDR3 is TGTGCCAGTTCCCGGGCGGTCGGGGGACAGAGCTCCTATAATTCACCCCTCCACTTT. Its translation is CASSRAVGGQSSYNSPLHF.

This chain uses TRBV18 with TRBJ2-3; perhaps TRBD2 as D (5 bases). V gave up 2 bases and J gave up 14 bases, with 17 bases separating them. The CDR3 has 13 amino acids. Germline assignment: CDR1 KGHSH and CDR2 LQKENI. The DNA of the CDR3 is TGTGCCAGCTCACCAGAGACTAACCGCCGCCGGTATTTT. This encodes CASSPETNRRRYF. Drawing the rest from reference TRBV18 and TRBJ2-3, the complete variable domain is NAGVMQNPRHLVRRRGQEARLRCSPMKGHSHVYWYRQLPEEGLKFMVYLQKENIIDESGMPKERFSAEFPKEGPSILRIQQVVRGDSAAYFCASSPETNRRRYFGPGTRLTVL.

The chain carries TRBV5-1 and TRBJ2-2; D remains unclear. V gave up 2 bases and J gave up 4 bases, with 12 bases separating them. The CDR3 length is 15 residues. Germline V gene data show CDR1 as SGHRS and CDR2 as YFSETQ. CDR3 region: CASSLGSYFTGELFF. The CDR3 DNA reads as TGCGCCAGCAGCTTAGGGTCCTACTTCACCGGGGAGCTGTTTTTT.

This sequence joins TRBV10-2 and TRBJ1-4; D remains ambiguous. Trimming removed 4 bases from V and 7 bases from J, with 4 bases in between. From germline, CDR1 is WSHSY and CDR2 SAAADI. The CDR3 is 11 amino acids. As DNA, the CDR3 is TGCGCCAGCAGTGGTGGTGAAAAACTGTTTTTT. This codes for CASSGGEKLFF.